This TCR beta chain appears in the sequencing data of a study of cytomegalovirus exposure and HLA in healthy donors. This clone was detected once. Antigen: not known. General study points: In vitro, three CMV-associated chains proved specific for CMV antigens.

Profiled with immunoSEQ multiplex PCR; TCRdb holds only in-frame clones, not every one. The table shows about 73,000 clones, with about 90% occurring only once. The study drew the donors from its roughly 130-subject validation cohort, separate from the approximately 690-subject first cohort. The sequence came from a woman younger than 30 in good health and CMV-seropositive. Sequenced material: PBMCs.

CDR3 loop: CASSSGRVATNEKLFF. CDR3 coding DNA: TGTGCCAGCAGCTCCGGTCGGGTTGCAACTAATGAAAAACTGTTTTTT. This rearrangement joins TRBV5-8 to TRBJ1-4; D unclear. The CDR3 length is 16 residues. Trimming removed 3 bases at V and 0 bases at J, with 12 bases between. Germline-derived CDR1 and CDR2 are SGHTS and YDEGEE.